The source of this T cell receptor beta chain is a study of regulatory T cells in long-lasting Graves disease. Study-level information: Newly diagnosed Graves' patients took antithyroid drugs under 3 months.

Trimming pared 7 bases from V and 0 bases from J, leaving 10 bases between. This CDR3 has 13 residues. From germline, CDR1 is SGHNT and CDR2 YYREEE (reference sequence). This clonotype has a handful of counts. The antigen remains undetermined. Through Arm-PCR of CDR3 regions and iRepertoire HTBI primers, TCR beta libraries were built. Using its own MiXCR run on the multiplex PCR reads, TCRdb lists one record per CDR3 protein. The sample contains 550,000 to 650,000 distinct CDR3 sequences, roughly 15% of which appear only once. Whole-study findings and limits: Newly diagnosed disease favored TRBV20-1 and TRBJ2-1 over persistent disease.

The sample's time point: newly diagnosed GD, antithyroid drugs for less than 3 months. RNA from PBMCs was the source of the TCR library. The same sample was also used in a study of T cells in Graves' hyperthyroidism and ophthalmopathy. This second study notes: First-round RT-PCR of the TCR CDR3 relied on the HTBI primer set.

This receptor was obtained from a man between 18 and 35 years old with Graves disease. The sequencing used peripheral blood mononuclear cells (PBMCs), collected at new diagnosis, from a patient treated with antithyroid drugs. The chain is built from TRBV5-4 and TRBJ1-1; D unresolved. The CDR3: CASFGVMNTEAFF. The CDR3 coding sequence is TGTGCCAGCTTCGGGGTTATGAACACTGAAGCTTTCTTT.